This T cell receptor beta chain emerged from a study of shared clonotypes between healthy human individuals. Profiled with immunoSEQ multiplex PCR; TCRdb holds only in-frame clones, not every one. The sample holds 2 million to 2.5 million clones, approximately 96% seen once. Input material: naive CD4+ T cells sorted from blood. Sample subset: CD45RA+ positively selected. The source of this sequence is a man aged 18 to 35 in good health.

CDR3 coding DNA: TGCGCCAGCAGCCCCCAGGGGGCCGGAGGAAACACCATATATTTT. As protein: CASSPQGAGGNTIYF. The V gene is TRBV5-1, the J gene TRBJ1-3; 8 bases map to TRBD1. J was trimmed by 4 bases and V by 4 bases; bases with no gene match: 7. Germline CDR1 and CDR2: SGHRS and YFSETQ. The CDR3 spans 15 residues.